Given below is one T cell receptor (beta chain) in context. Everyone who took part was roughly 18 to 90 years old, and they came from about 23 US areas. Among Cohort 3 donors, those recovered had two negative PCRs, clearance, or symptom resolution. These data belong to a study of blood T cell repertoires in COVID-19. Study-wide context: PBMCs, B-cell-depleted T cells, or T cells provided the cDNA or gDNA that made up the material.

This CDR3 has 13 residues. Trimming took off 5 bases at V and 6 bases at J, with 12 bases between the two ends. Only in-frame clones appear in the TCRdb table, and some are missing; sequencing was by immunoSEQ multiplex PCR. In the table there are about 480,000 clones, roughly 90% of which are singletons. The V call is TRBV12-3 or TRBV12-4, the J call TRBJ2-3; D ambiguous. The sequence derives from a woman aged 40 to 55 who had recovered from COVID-19. Specimen: PBMCs or T cells enriched from blood (not recorded which). CDR3 residues: CASSVPSLDTQYF. The DNA for the CDR3 is TGTGCCAGCAGTGTTCCCTCTCTGGATACGCAGTATTTT.